This TCR beta chain was sequenced during a study of radiotherapy plus CTLA-4 blockade in lung cancer. The study, taken as a whole, reports: TCR clones originating in tumors grew in number in blood after radiotherapy plus ipilimumab. According to reports, early shifts in blood T cell clones, alongside interferon-beta, forecast response most accurately.

Focal radiation with ipilimumab CTLA-4 blockade was given to patients with chemo-refractory metastatic non-small-cell lung cancer. Points on this clone: Its matching antigen is unknown.

The assay was immunoSEQ multiplex PCR, and TCRdb's table has in-frame clones only and misses some. The sample carries 30,000 to 50,000 clones, more than 75% recorded once. V lost 4 bases, J lost 2 bases, and 6 bases stayed unmatched. The CDR3 has 17 residues. Looked up from germline, CDR1 is ENHRY and CDR2 is SYGVKD. The sequence came from a human donor with non-small cell lung cancer that progressed on radiotherapy plus ipilimumab. The specimen comprised peripheral blood, sampled from a patient treated with radiotherapy plus ipilimumab. V and J are TRBV10-3 and TRBJ2-6; 9 bases align to TRBD1. The CDR3 reads CAISVGTGTAGANVLTF. As DNA, the CDR3 is TGTGCCATCAGTGTTGGGACAGGGACAGCTGGGGCCAACGTCCTGACTTTC.